This T cell receptor beta chain was recorded in a study of blood T cell repertoires in COVID-19. Study details: Acute-phase and convalescent COVID-19 samples originated in the United States, Italy and Spain. The analysed material was cDNA or gDNA that came from T cells, B-cell-depleted T cells, or PBMCs.

The authors' processing: Nucleated cell number was recorded as an estimate derived from reference gene primer amplification. TCRdb's table, derived via immunoSEQ multiplex PCR, lists solely in-frame clones and lacks some. V and J calls and clone size follow that table, whereas D and trimming were derived from the DNA. Of approximately 70,000 clones in the sample, 70% to 80% were seen once. V dropped 4 bases and J dropped 6 bases, with 19 bases sitting between them. Germline V gene lookup returns CDR1 MGHRA and CDR2 YSYEKL. CDR3 length equals 15 residues. Sequencing was done on a sample of peripheral blood. This clonotype was sampled from a woman in her 70s with acute or convalescent COVID-19. The chain couples TRBV4-1 to TRBJ2-7; tentatively, D is TRBD1 (7 bases). CDR3 DNA: TGCGCCAGCAGCCTAGGGCCAGCAGGGGGGTTCGAGCAGTACTTC. Translating gives CASSLGPAGGFEQYF.